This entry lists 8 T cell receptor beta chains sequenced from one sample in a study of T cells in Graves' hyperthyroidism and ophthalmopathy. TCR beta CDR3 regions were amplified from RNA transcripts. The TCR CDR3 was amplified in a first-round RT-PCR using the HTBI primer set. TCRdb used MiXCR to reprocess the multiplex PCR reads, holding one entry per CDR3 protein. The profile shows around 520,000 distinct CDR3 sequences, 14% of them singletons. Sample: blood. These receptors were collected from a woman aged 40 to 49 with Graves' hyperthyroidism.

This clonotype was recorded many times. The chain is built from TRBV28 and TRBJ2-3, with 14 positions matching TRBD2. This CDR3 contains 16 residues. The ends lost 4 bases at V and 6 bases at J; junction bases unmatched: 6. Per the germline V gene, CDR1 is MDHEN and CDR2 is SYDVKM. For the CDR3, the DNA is TGTGCCAGCAGTTCTACGACTAGCGGGAGGGTTGATACGCAGTATTTT. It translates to CASSSTTSGRVDTQYF.

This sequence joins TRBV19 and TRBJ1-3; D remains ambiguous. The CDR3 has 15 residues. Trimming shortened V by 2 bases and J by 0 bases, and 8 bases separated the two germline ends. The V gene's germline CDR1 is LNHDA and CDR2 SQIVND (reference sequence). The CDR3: CASSIQTISGNTIYF. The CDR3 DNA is TGTGCCAGTAGTATACAAACCATCTCTGGAAACACCATATATTTT.

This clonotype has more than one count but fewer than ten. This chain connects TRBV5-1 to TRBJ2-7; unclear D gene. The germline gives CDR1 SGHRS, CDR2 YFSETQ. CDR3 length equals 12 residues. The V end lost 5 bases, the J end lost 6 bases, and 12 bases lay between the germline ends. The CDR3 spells CASRPGFGEQYF. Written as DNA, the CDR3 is TGCGCCAGCAGACCAGGTTTCGGCGAGCAGTACTTC.

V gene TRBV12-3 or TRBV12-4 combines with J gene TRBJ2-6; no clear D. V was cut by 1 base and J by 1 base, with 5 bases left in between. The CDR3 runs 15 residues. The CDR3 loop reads CASSLDASGANVLTF. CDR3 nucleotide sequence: TGTGCCAGCAGTTTAGATGCTTCTGGGGCCAACGTCCTGACTTTC.

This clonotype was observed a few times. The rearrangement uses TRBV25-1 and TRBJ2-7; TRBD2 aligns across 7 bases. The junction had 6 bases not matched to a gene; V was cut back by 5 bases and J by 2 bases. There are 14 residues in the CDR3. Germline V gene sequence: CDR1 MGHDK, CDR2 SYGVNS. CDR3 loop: CASSSPSGTYEQYF. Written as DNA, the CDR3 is TGTGCCAGCAGTTCGCCTAGCGGTACCTACGAGCAGTACTTC.

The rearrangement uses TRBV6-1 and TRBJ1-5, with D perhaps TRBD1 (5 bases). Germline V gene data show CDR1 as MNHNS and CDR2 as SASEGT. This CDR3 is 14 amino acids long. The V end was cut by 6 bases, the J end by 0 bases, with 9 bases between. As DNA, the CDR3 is TGTGCCAGCAGGCAGGGAACTAGCAATCAGCCCCAGCATTTT. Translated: CASRQGTSNQPQHF.

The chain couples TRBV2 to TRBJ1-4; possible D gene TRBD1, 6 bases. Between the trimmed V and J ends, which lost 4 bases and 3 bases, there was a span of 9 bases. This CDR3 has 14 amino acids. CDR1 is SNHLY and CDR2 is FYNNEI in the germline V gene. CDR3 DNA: TGTGCCAGCAGTGTGGGGGCAGCTAATGAAAAACTGTTTTTT. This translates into CASSVGAANEKLFF.

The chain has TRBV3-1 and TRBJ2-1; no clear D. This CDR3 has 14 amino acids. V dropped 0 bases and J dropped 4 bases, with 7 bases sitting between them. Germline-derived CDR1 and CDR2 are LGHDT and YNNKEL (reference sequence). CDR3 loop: CASSQDPGYNEQFF. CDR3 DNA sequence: TGTGCCAGCAGCCAAGATCCCGGTTACAATGAGCAGTTCTTC.